This TCR beta chain was recovered during a study of cytomegalovirus exposure and HLA in healthy donors. As for the study in general: It was reported in a later analysis that the same platform had been used for the 120 or so validation repertoires as for the approximately 670 first-cohort repertoires. Study-wide results and caveats: The study put some 150 TCR beta chains on its list as cytomegalovirus-associated. High specificity and sensitivity for cytomegalovirus status were reported for the classifier.

Details on this clone: The antigen remains unidentified.

The CDR3 runs to 14 residues. The trim removed 5 bases at V and 6 bases at J, leaving 9 bases unmatched. The germline V gene has CDR1 GTSNPN and CDR2 SVGIG (reference sequence). Sequencing was performed with immunoSEQ multiplex PCR; in TCRdb, only in-frame clones are kept and a portion is missing. The sample yields 55,000 to 80,000 clones, over 90% seen once. This TCR derives from a woman aged 18-29 years in good health and CMV-seropositive. The chain employs TRBV30 and TRBJ2-3, with 9 bases identical to TRBD2. Sequences were obtained from PBMCs. The CDR3 here is CAWQLAGQMDTQYF. CDR3 DNA: TGTGCCTGGCAACTAGCGGGCCAAATGGATACGCAGTATTTT.